One TCR beta chain is described in this entry. Its antigen remains unidentified. The genomic DNA of each subset was split evenly across several immunoSEQ plates. Generated by immunoSEQ multiplex PCR, the TCRdb table keeps only in-frame clones and is missing some. Of roughly 2,500,000 clones listed, roughly 93% were seen once; the top ten hold around 0.4%. This sample is drawn from a study of shared clonotypes between healthy human individuals. Turning to the study itself: A couple of women and a few men aged 18 to 49 served as donors. Study results and limitations: Among a few donors, about 5% of naive CD4 clonotypes were found in common.

The donor cohort consisted entirely of Caucasian adults residing in Nashville, Tennessee. Input material: naive CD4+ T cells from PBMCs. As to subset: CD45RA+ positively selected. The receptor's source is a man between 18 and 29 years old in good health. Some clones in this sample may be carry-over from other donors' samples.

CDR3 DNA sequence: TGCAGTGCTACCCCGGACGTTTACACCTTC. Amino acid sequence: CSATPDVYTF. The chain couples TRBV20-1 to TRBJ1-2; no clear D gene. The V gene's germline CDR1 is DFQATT and CDR2 SNEGSKA (reference sequence). The length of the CDR3 is 10 residues. Trimming removed 4 bases from V and 11 bases from J, with 11 bases in between.